This T cell receptor (beta chain) was identified during a study of cytomegalovirus exposure and HLA in healthy donors. Study outcomes and limitations: High specificity and sensitivity for cytomegalovirus status were reported for the classifier. In vitro experiments confirmed that a few CMV-associated chains were specific for CMV antigens. Some TCR beta chains (164 of them) were listed as cytomegalovirus-associated.

While the first cohort had hundreds of subjects, the donors belonged to the separate validation cohort of over a hundred subjects. TCRdb's copy holds only in-frame clones and misses some; the assay was immunoSEQ multiplex PCR. The sample yields 150,000 to 200,000 clones, 85% seen once. V was shortened by 3 bases and J by 7 bases, with 13 bases between the two germline ends. CDR3 length: 14 amino acids. Per germline, CDR1 SGDLS and CDR2 YYNGEE. With respect to this clone: What it binds is unknown.

Sequenced: PBMCs. The source is a man in his late teens or twenties in good health and CMV-seropositive. This chain uses TRBV9 with TRBJ1-4; D possibly corresponds to TRBD1 (5 bases). CDR3 coding DNA: TGTGCCAGCAGCGAATCAGGGAGGGCTGAAAAACTGTTTTTT. Its translation: CASSESGRAEKLFF. Full variable domain (outside the CDR3, taken from reference TRBV9 and TRBJ1-4): DSGVTQTPKHLITATGQRVTLRCSPRSGDLSVYWYQQSLDQGLQFLIQYYNGEERAKGNILERFSAQQFPDLHSELNLSSLELGDSALYFCASSESGRAEKLFFGSGTQLSVL.